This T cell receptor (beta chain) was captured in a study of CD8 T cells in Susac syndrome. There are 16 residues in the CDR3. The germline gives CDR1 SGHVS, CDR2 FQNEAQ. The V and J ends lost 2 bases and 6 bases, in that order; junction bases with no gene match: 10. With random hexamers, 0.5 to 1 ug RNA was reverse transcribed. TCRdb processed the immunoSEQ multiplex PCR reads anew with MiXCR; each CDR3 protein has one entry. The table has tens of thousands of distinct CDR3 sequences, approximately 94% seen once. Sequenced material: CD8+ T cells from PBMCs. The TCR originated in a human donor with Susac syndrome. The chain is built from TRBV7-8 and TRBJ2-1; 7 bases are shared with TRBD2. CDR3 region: CASSLRLGTTSNEQFF. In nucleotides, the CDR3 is TGTGCCAGCAGCTTACGGCTGGGGACTACTAGCAATGAGCAGTTCTTC.